What follows are 20 T cell receptor beta chains derived from one specimen sequenced in a study of identifying expanded T cells in peripheral blood. Clones were sequenced by immunoSEQ multiplex PCR, and TCRdb holds only the in-frame ones, with some missing. This sample has about 100,000 clones; over 75% occur once, and the top ten carry just over 5.5%. The sample was blood. These receptors all come from a person aged 18 to 70 in good health.

Only a few counts were recorded for this clone. The chain has TRBV10-1 and TRBJ1-5, with 10 bases matching TRBD1. The CDR3 spans 19 residues. Trimming took 9 bases from V and 0 from J; bases not matched to a gene: 17. CDR1 WNHNN and CDR2 SYGVQD come from the germline V gene (reference sequence). CDR3 residues: CASPAVGDRGVFSNQPQHF. In nucleotides, the CDR3 is TGCGCCAGTCCAGCGGTCGGGGACAGGGGAGTTTTTAGCAATCAGCCCCAGCATTTT.

The J gene is TRBJ1-1, the V gene TRBV18; 10 bases match TRBD1. V lost 1 base and J lost 4; bases outside the gene matches: 9. Per germline, CDR1 KGHSH and CDR2 LQKENI. The CDR3 runs to 17 residues. The CDR3 DNA is TGTGCCAGCTCACCACGGGTGGAGACAGGGGGCATCACTGAAGCTTTCTTT. As protein: CASSPRVETGGITEAFF.

The V call is TRBV15, the J call TRBJ2-5; 8 nucleotides line up with TRBD1. The CDR3 covers 16 residues. In germline, CDR1 is LNHNV, CDR2 YYDKDF (reference sequence). Trimming removed 3 bases from V and 1 base from J; junction bases left unmatched: 7. CDR3 protein: CATSSDRGLLQETQYF. The CDR3 coding sequence is TGTGCCACCAGCAGCGACAGGGGCCTTCTCCAAGAGACCCAGTACTTC.

The chain recombines TRBV29-1 with TRBJ2-5, with D tentatively TRBD1 (6 bases). The CDR3 loop spans 12 amino acids. V was cut by 7 bases and J by 3 bases, with 12 bases left in between. Germline V CDR1 and CDR2: SQVTM, ANQGSEA. The CDR3 is CSGGQFEETQYF. CDR3 DNA: TGCAGCGGTGGACAGTTTGAAGAGACCCAGTACTTC.

This clone has only one observation. This chain connects TRBV30 to TRBJ2-7; 7 positions match TRBD1. The J segment lost 1 base and the V segment lost 3 bases, leaving 9 bases of the junction unmatched. CDR3 length equals 15 residues. Germline V gene sequence: CDR1 GTSNPN, CDR2 SVGIG (reference sequence). The CDR3 is CAWSQPGGGSYEQYF. DNA for the CDR3: TGTGCCTGGAGCCAGCCAGGGGGTGGATCCTACGAGCAGTACTTC.

DNA for the CDR3: TGTGCCAGCAGTGGGACGGAGTATGGCTACACCTTC. Residues: CASSGTEYGYTF. The chain links TRBV6-5 to TRBJ1-2; a weak D match, TRBD1 (5 bases). Trimming shortened V by 5 bases and J by 5 bases, and 9 bases separated the two germline ends. The CDR3 totals 12 residues. Germline values: CDR1 MNHEY, CDR2 SVGAGI.

The chain recombines TRBV5-4 with TRBJ1-2; D is possibly TRBD1 (6 bases). V was clipped by 4 bases and J by 3 bases, with 10 bases between them. The CDR3 has 13 amino acids. The germline V gene encodes CDR1 SGHNT and CDR2 YYREEE (reference sequence). This CDR3 is CASSRAGDYGYTF. The CDR3 nucleotides are TGTGCCAGCAGCCGGGCAGGGGACTATGGCTACACCTTC.

The chain has TRBV2 and TRBJ2-2, with 10 bases lining up with TRBD2. V lost 6 bases and J lost 0; bases outside the gene matches: 10. Germline CDR1 reads SNHLY; CDR2 reads FYNNEI. CDR3 length: 18 amino acids. The CDR3 DNA follows: TGTGCCAGCAGATCCGGGACTAGCGCATACGCGAACACCGGGGAGCTGTTTTTT. Translated, it gives CASRSGTSAYANTGELFF.

The rearrangement joins TRBV11-2 to TRBJ2-3; no clear D gene. This CDR3 is built from 15 residues. Germline V lookup: CDR1 SGHAT, CDR2 FQNNGV. V dropped 1 base and J dropped 0 bases, with 8 bases sitting between them. CDR3 residues: CASSLGLGSTDTQYF. The CDR3 DNA reads as TGTGCCAGCAGCTTAGGGCTCGGGAGCACAGATACGCAGTATTTT.

The CDR3 coding sequence is TGTGCCAGTAGTATGGGGGGTGCAACTAATGAAAAACTGTTTTTT. Its protein product is CASSMGGATNEKLFF. V usage is TRBV19 and J usage is TRBJ1-4; a weak D match, TRBD1 (5 bases). The germline V and J ends were trimmed by 3 bases and 0 bases, with 8 bases remaining between them. Germline V lookup: CDR1 LNHDA, CDR2 SQIVND (reference sequence). CDR3 size: 15 residues.

The genes are TRBV7-2 and TRBJ2-7; 10 bases fit TRBD2. The CDR3 covers 15 residues. V was pared by 5 bases and J by 3 bases, with 7 bases of the junction left unmatched. Germline V gene sequence: CDR1 SGHTA, CDR2 FQGNSA. CDR3 sequence (DNA): TGTGCCAGCAGCCGGGGACTAGCGCTCGGCTACGAGCAGTACTTC. Translating it yields CASSRGLALGYEQYF.

The CDR3 region has the DNA TGTGCCAGCAGCTTAGTCGTCGGGGGCCATGAGCAGTTCTTC. This translates into CASSLVVGGHEQFF. The V and J genes are TRBV11-2 and TRBJ2-1, with D possibly being TRBD1 or TRBD2 (6 bases each). The V and J ends lost 1 base and 8 bases respectively, with 12 bases between them. The germline V gene has CDR1 SGHAT and CDR2 FQNNGV. The CDR3 is made up of 14 amino acids. Combining the CDR3 with reference TRBV11-2 and TRBJ2-1 gives the whole variable domain EAGVAQSPRYKIIEKRQSVAFWCNPISGHATLYWYQQILGQGPKLLIQFQNNGVVDDSQLPKDRFSAERLKGVDSTLKIQPAKLEDSAVYLCASSLVVGGHEQFFGPGTRLTVL.

CDR3 nucleotide sequence: TGTGCCAGCAGTGAAGGACTTTACCCCCCCACAGATACGCAGTATTTT. Encoded protein: CASSEGLYPPTDTQYF. The chain employs TRBV6-1 and TRBJ2-3; no clear D gene. This CDR3 is built from 16 residues. The ends were cut back, 1 base at V and 2 bases at J, with 13 bases in the middle. Germline V gene sequence: CDR1 MNHNS, CDR2 SASEGT.

The chain carries TRBV13 and TRBJ2-3; 7 bases map to TRBD1. The CDR3 has 16 amino acids. V dropped 5 bases and J dropped 2; count of bases not matched to a gene: 10. Germline V gene data show CDR1 as PRHDT and CDR2 as FYEKMQ (reference sequence). The DNA for the CDR3 is TGTGCCAGCAGCGGTCGCCGTGGACAGGTCACAGATACGCAGTATTTT. This encodes CASSGRRGQVTDTQYF.

Points on this clone: Distinct nucleotide sequences in the sample also encode this CDR3. The CDR3 is CASSLAGSGANVLTF. The CDR3 DNA reads as TGCGCCAGCAGCTTGGCTGGTTCTGGGGCCAACGTCCTGACTTTC. This sequence joins TRBV5-1 and TRBJ2-6; D not resolved. The length of the CDR3 is 15 residues. The ends were cut back, 0 bases at V and 1 base at J, with 5 bases in the middle. From germline, CDR1 is SGHRS and CDR2 YFSETQ. Full variable domain (remainder filled in from reference TRBV5-1 and TRBJ2-6): KAGVTQTPRYLIKTRGQQVTLSCSPISGHRSVSWYQQTPGQGLQFLFEYFSETQRNKGNFPGRFSGRQFSNSRSEMNVSTLELGDSALYLCASSLAGSGANVLTFGAGSRLTVL.

The chain employs TRBV19 and TRBJ2-2; tentatively, D is TRBD1 (5 bases). In germline, CDR1 is LNHDA, CDR2 SQIVND (reference sequence). The V end lost 7 bases, the J end lost 6 bases, and 15 bases lay between the germline ends. CDR3 size: 14 residues. The CDR3 region is CASKPREESGELFF. As DNA, the CDR3 is TGTGCCAGTAAACCCAGGGAAGAATCCGGGGAGCTGTTTTTT.

The rearrangement joins TRBV6-1 to TRBJ1-5; 10 bases map to TRBD1. The germline gives CDR1 MNHNS, CDR2 SASEGT. CDR3 size: 15 residues. V lost 5 bases to trimming and J lost 6 bases; unmatched junction nucleotides: 7. The CDR3 sequence is CASSTRQGARQPQHF. CDR3 nucleotide sequence: TGTGCCAGCAGTACCCGACAGGGGGCGCGTCAGCCCCAGCATTTT.

The chain combines TRBV9 with TRBJ2-1; D is uncertain. Germline V gene lookup returns CDR1 SGDLS and CDR2 YYNGEE. V was shortened by 2 bases and J by 7 bases, with 10 bases between the two germline ends. CDR3 length: 13 amino acids. The CDR3 is CASSVWEGNEQFF. The CDR3 DNA reads TGTGCCAGCAGCGTGTGGGAAGGGAATGAGCAGTTCTTC.

A note on this clone: At one end the junction does not follow the germline gene, possibly because of a read error. The V gene is TRBV10-3, the J gene TRBJ2-1; D call uncertain. Germline V lookup: CDR1 ENHRY, CDR2 SYGVKD. The CDR3 consists of 13 residues. This CDR3 is CAISQSFGNEQFF. The DNA of the CDR3 is TGTGCCATCAGTCAGTCATTCGGCAATGAGCAGTTCTTC.

V usage is TRBV7-2 and J usage is TRBJ2-6; no firm D call. The CDR3 spans 16 residues. Per germline, CDR1 SGHTA and CDR2 FQGNSA. Trimming cost V 6 bases and J 0 bases, with 12 bases left between them. DNA for the CDR3: TGTGCCAGCAGTGCGAACAGAGGCTCTGGGGCCAACGTCCTGACTTTC. Encoded protein: CASSANRGSGANVLTF.